This TCR beta chain derives from a study of blood T cells in healthy people across ages. It was with a sample-barcoded 5' primer and a J-beta primer mix that a second PCR of about 6 to 12 cycles was run. Each CDR3 protein is one row after TCRdb ran MiXCR on the 5' RACE reads. Among 1.5 million to 2 million distinct CDR3 sequences, around 48% were seen once, and the ten largest hold approximately 2.1%. This CDR3 contains 13 residues. With 5 bases clipped from V and 11 bases from J, the junction kept 4 bases outside the gene matches. CDR1 and CDR2 from the germline V gene are SGHNT and YENEEA. Isolation of PBMCs gave at least 6.5 million cells per sample.

The sequence came from a middle-aged woman in good health. Sequenced sample: blood. V gene TRBV11-3 combines with J gene TRBJ2-2; 11 nucleotides match TRBD2. DNA of the CDR3: TGTGCCAGCAGCCGACTAGCGGGGTGCGAGCTGTTTTTT. It codes for CASSRLAGCELFF.